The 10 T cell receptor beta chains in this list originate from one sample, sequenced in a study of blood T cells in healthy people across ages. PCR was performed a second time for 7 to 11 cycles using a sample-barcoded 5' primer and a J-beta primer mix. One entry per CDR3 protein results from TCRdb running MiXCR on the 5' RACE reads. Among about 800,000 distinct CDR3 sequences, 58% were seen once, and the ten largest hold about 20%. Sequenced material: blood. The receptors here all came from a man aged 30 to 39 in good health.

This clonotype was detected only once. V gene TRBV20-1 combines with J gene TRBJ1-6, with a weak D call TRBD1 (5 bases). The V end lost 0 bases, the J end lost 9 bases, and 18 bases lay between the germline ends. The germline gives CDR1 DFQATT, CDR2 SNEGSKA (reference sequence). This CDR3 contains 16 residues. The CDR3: CSARDGFGRGGSPLHF. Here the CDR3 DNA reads TGCAGTGCTAGAGATGGGTTTGGGAGGGGAGGTTCACCCCTCCACTTT.

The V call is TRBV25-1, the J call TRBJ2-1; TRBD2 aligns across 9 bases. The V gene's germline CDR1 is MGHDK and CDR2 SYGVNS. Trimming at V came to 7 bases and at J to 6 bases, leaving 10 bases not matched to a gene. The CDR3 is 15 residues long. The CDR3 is CASTEGLAIGNEQFF. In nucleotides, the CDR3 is TGTGCCAGCACCGAGGGACTAGCTATAGGCAATGAGCAGTTCTTC.

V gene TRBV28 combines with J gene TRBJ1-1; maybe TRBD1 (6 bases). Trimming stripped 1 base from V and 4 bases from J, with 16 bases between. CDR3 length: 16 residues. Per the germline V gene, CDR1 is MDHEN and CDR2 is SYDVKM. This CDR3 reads CASSLSPGPRGTEAFF. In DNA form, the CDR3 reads TGTGCCAGCAGTTTATCGCCAGGACCCAGGGGCACTGAAGCTTTCTTT. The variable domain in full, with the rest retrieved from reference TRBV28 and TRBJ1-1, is DVKVTQSSRYLVKRTGEKVFLECVQDMDHENMFWYRQDPGLGLRLIYFSYDVKMKEKGDIPEGYSVSREKKERFSLILESASTNQTSMYLCASSLSPGPRGTEAFFGQGTRLTVV.

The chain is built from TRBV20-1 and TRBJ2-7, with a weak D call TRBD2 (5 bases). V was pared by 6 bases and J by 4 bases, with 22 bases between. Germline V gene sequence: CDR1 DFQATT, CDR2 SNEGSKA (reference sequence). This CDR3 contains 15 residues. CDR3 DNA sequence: TGCAGTGCAGCGTCATTACGGGGTGCTATGTACGAGCAGTACTTC. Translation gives CSAASLRGAMYEQYF.

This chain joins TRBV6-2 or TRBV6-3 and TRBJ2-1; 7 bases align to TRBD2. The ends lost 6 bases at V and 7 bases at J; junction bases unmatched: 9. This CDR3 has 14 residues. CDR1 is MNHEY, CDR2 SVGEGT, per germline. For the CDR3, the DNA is TGTGCCAGCAGAGCAACGGGAGGATGGAATGAGCAGTTCTTC. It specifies CASRATGGWNEQFF.

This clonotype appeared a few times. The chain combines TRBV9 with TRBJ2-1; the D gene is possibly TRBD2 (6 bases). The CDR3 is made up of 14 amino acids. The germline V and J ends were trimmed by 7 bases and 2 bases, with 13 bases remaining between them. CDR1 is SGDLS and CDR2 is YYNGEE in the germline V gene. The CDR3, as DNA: TGTGCCAGCGGGTTGGGGGAGGCCTACAATGAGCAGTTCTTC. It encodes CASGLGEAYNEQFF.

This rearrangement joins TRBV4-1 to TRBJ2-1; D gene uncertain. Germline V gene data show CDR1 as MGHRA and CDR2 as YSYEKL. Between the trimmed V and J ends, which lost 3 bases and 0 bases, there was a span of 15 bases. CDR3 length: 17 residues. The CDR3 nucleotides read TGCGCCAGCAGCCAGATCCCAGCGTACAGCTCCTACAATGAGCAGTTCTTC. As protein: CASSQIPAYSSYNEQFF.

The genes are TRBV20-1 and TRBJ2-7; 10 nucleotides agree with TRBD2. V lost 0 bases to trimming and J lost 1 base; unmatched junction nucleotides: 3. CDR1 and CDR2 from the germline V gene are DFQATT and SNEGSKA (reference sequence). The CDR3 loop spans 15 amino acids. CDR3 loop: CSAREGTSASYEQYF. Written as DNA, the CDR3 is TGCAGTGCTAGAGAAGGGACTAGCGCGTCCTACGAGCAGTACTTC.

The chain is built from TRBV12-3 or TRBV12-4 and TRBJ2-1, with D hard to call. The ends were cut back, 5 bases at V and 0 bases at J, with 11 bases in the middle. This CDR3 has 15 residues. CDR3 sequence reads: CASSRGVSSYNEQFF. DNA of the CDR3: TGTGCCAGCAGTAGAGGAGTGAGCTCCTACAATGAGCAGTTCTTC.

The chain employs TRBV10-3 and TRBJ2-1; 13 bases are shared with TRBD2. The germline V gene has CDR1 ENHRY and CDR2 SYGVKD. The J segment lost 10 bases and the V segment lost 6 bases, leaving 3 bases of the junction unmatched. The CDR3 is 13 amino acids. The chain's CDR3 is CAIRRGLAGEQFF. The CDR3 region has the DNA TGTGCCATCAGGAGGGGACTAGCGGGGGAGCAGTTCTTC.